This paragraph covers one TCR beta chain sequence. There is no known antigen for this receptor. It has no much larger one-base neighbor in the sample; base qualities were not kept. The CDR3 covers 13 residues, taking in both the cysteine and the phenylalanine. Kept here is only the CDR3 DNA, which spans 39 bases and is read in frame from base 1. V drops 4 bases and J drops 14 bases, leaving 19 bases in between. Based on the germline V gene, the CDR1 and CDR2 sequences are SGHTS and YDEGEE. The time point label for this specimen denotes: newly diagnosed GD, antithyroid drugs for less than 3 months. RNA was extracted from PBMCs in TRIzol for both TCR sequencing and RNA sequencing. The diagnosis of Graves' disease was made according to American Thyroid Association guidelines. The patients came from an endocrinology department in Xi'an, China. Each patient gave 7.5 to 10 milliliters of peripheral blood, collected in an EDTA anticoagulant tube. PBMCs were isolated by Ficoll Paque Plus density gradient separation without further T cell sorting. An Agilent 2100 Bioanalyzer and agarose gel were used to assess RNA quality, and a NanoDrop 2000 was used to measure RNA concentration.

The sample is drawn from a study of regulatory T cells in long-lasting Graves disease (dated by TCRdb to about 2021). Regarding the complete study: Newly diagnosed Graves' disease patients had taken antithyroid drugs for less than 3 months. Persistent Graves' disease patients were compared with newly diagnosed Graves' disease patients by peripheral blood TCR sequencing and RNA sequencing. The study took place in China and was registered as a clinical trial. TCR sequencing covered roughly 13 persistent and 20 or so newly diagnosed Graves' disease patients, around 33 samples in total. What the research found in general, with its limitations: The study examined only peripheral blood because the primary lesion, thyroid tissue, could not be accessed. Persistent patients shared more public clonotypes among themselves (approximately 2,500) than newly diagnosed patients did (about 1,000). Only the TCR beta chain was sequenced and analyzed. Persistent disease showed preferential use of TRBV28, TRBJ1-2 and TRBJ2-5, whereas newly diagnosed disease favored TRBV20-1 and TRBJ2-1. The small sample size was acknowledged by the authors as a limitation that may reduce accuracy. Lower TCR Shannon entropy and fewer highly expanded clones were observed in persistent Graves' disease patients than in newly diagnosed patients, which suggested clonal expansion.

Libraries were constructed by multiplex PCR. The reads were generated on an Illumina HiSeq 4000. TCR beta libraries were built with iRepertoire HTBI primers and Arm-PCR amplification of CDR3 regions. PCR products were gel purified before sequencing. The original pipeline was this. Gene usage analysis of CDR3 amino acid clonotypes relied on the approximately 60 TRBV and 14 TRBJ segments identified across samples. Filtered high-quality paired reads were merged into contigs using COPE and FqMerger. Contigs were aligned with BLAST to IMGT TRBV, TRBD and TRBJ reference genes, and CDR3 was defined per IMGT. Any clonotype with a frequency above 0.1% was classified as a highly expanded clone. Repertoire diversity was measured by Shannon entropy, and V-J evenness by the Gini coefficient. A clonotype found in more than one individual was treated as public. The raw public reads went through TCRdb reprocessing: fastp at Q25, MiXCR clone calling, in-frame beta chains kept. Every entry covers one CDR3 protein and lists the most common genes and DNA from its rows. TCRdb's processing, not the authors' own work, is the source of the V and J calls. Across this sample there are 250,000 or so distinct CDR3 sequences, with 20% seen only once. The ten largest make up around 13% of the sample.

The chain is assembled from TRBV5-8 and TRBJ2-1, and possibly TRBD1, on 6 matching bases. The sequence was collected from a female donor with Graves disease. Sequenced here: peripheral blood mononuclear cells (PBMCs), sampled at new diagnosis, from a patient treated with antithyroid drugs. The nucleotide sequence reads as follows: TGTGCCAGCAGCCGAGGCCCCGGGACACTTAAGTTCTTC. Its translation reads: CASSRGPGTLKFF.